These T cell receptor beta chains were read from a single sample in a study of control samples from healthy donors and cancer patients. Clones were sequenced by immunoSEQ multiplex PCR, and TCRdb holds only the in-frame ones, with some missing. The data hold 85,000 to 90,000 clones, with under 90% observed a single time. The material sequenced was blood. The receptor set was obtained from a woman aged 40 to 50 in good health. The CDR3 runs from the conserved cysteine through the conserved F or W. The D gene is left open where the match is weak. Clone size is stated in some rows and not others, as once, few, many or a class when expanded.

>TRBJ2-3|TRBV11-3|NA|15|NA
TGTGCCAGCAGCTTAGGTGAGGATAGCACAGATACGCAGTATTTT
CASSLGEDSTDTQYF
>TRBJ2-2|TRBV30|NA|16|NA
TGTGCCTGGACGGACTGGAGGGGGACCTTCACCGGGGAGCTGTTTTTT
CAWTDWRGTFTGELFF
>TRBJ1-4|TRBV6-5|NA|14|NA
TGTGCCAGCAGTTACGGACATAGCGGAGAAAAACTGTTTTTT
CASSYGHSGEKLFF
>TRBJ2-1|TRBV6-5|NA|13|NA
TGTGCCAGCAGGGGGGGGGCCCACAATGAGCAGTTCTTC
CASRGGAHNEQFF
>TRBJ1-1|TRBV6-2/TRBV6-3|TRBD1|16|NA
TGTGCCAGCAGTTCCCCGACAGGGGGAGGGAACACTGAAGCTTTCTTT
CASSSPTGGGNTEAFF
>TRBJ2-3|TRBV7-2|NA|14|NA
TGTGCCAGCAGCTCCTTCAGGGGCGCAGATACGCAGTATTTT
CASSSFRGADTQYF
>TRBJ2-3|TRBV20-1|NA|17|once
TGCAGTGCTAGTGACCCGACCCGGACGGATAGCACAGATACGCAGTATTTT
CSASDPTRTDSTDTQYF
>TRBJ1-2|TRBV12-5|TRBD1|15|NA
TGTGCTAGTGGTTTGATCCGGGACAGGGCCGATGGCTACACCTTC
CASGLIRDRADGYTF
>TRBJ1-1|TRBV6-5|NA|14|NA
TGTGCCAGCAGCCAGTCACAGGAGAACACTGAAGCTTTCTTT
CASSQSQENTEAFF
>TRBJ2-5|TRBV3-1/TRBV3-2|NA|14|NA
TGTGCCAGCAGCCAATACAGGTTCCAAGAGACCCAGTACTTC
CASSQYRFQETQYF
>TRBJ2-2|TRBV7-7|NA|15|NA
TGTGCCAGCAGCTTAGACGGGGGTAACACCGGGGAGCTGTTTTTT
CASSLDGGNTGELFF
>TRBJ1-2|TRBV25-1|NA|15|NA
TGTGCCAGCAGCGGGGACGGTCTAGGGGGGTATGGCTACACCTTC
CASSGDGLGGYGYTF
>TRBJ2-1|TRBV5-4|NA|13|NA
TGTGCCAGCAGCTTGGAACTTCAGGATGAGCAGTTCTTC
CASSLELQDEQFF
>TRBJ2-3|TRBV10-1|TRBD1|15|NA
TGCGCCAGCAGTGACACAGGGGACCTCACAGATACGCAGTATTTT
CASSDTGDLTDTQYF
>TRBJ2-2|TRBV6-5|TRBD2|16|once
TGTGCCAGCAGTTACTCGACACTAGCGGGAGCCGGGGAGCTGTTTTTT
CASSYSTLAGAGELFF
>TRBJ1-2|TRBV4-2|NA|13|NA
TGTGCCAGCAGCCGAGACGACAGTTCCGGCTACACCTTC
CASSRDDSSGYTF
>TRBJ1-5|TRBV19|NA|14|NA
TGTGCCAGTAGTATTCTGGACGGGGGACAGCCCCAGCATTTT
CASSILDGGQPQHF
>TRBJ1-1|TRBV3-1/TRBV3-2|NA|11|NA
TGTGCCAGCGTCTTCGGACTCGAAGCTTTCTTT
CASVFGLEAFF
>TRBJ1-3|TRBV7-3|NA|15|once
TGTGCCAGCAGCTTAACGGCAGGGGCTGGAAACACCATATATTTT
CASSLTAGAGNTIYF
>TRBJ1-1|TRBV11-3|TRBD1|14|NA
TGTGCCAGCAGCTTCACAGGGGTGAACACTGAAGCTTTCTTT
CASSFTGVNTEAFF
>TRBJ1-2|TRBV12-3/TRBV12-4|TRBD1|12|NA
TGTGCCAGCAGTAACACAGGGGGTGGCTACACCTTC
CASSNTGGGYTF
>TRBJ2-5|TRBV3-1/TRBV3-2|TRBD2|14|NA
TGTGCCAGCAGCCAATTATCGGGGGGAGAGACCCAGTACTTC
CASSQLSGGETQYF
>TRBJ1-3|TRBV19|NA|15|NA
TGTGCCAGTGGTCGACTGGGGATCTCTGGAAACACCATATATTTT
CASGRLGISGNTIYF
>TRBJ1-2|TRBV4-3|NA|13|NA
TGCGCCAGCAGCCAAGATGGGGCTTGGGGCTACACCTTC
CASSQDGAWGYTF
>TRBJ2-1|TRBV6-2/TRBV6-3|TRBD1|15|NA
TGTGCCAGCAGCGAGCAGGGGGCCTCCTACAATGAGCAGTTCTTC
CASSEQGASYNEQFF
>TRBJ2-5|TRBV7-8|TRBD2|16|NA
TGTGCCAGCAGCAACAGCCGGACTAGCTTGGGAGAGACCCAGTACTTC
CASSNSRTSLGETQYF
>TRBJ1-4|TRBV19|TRBD1|16|NA
TGTGCCAGTAGTTCCGGGACAGGGGGCCCTAATGAAAAACTGTTTTTT
CASSSGTGGPNEKLFF